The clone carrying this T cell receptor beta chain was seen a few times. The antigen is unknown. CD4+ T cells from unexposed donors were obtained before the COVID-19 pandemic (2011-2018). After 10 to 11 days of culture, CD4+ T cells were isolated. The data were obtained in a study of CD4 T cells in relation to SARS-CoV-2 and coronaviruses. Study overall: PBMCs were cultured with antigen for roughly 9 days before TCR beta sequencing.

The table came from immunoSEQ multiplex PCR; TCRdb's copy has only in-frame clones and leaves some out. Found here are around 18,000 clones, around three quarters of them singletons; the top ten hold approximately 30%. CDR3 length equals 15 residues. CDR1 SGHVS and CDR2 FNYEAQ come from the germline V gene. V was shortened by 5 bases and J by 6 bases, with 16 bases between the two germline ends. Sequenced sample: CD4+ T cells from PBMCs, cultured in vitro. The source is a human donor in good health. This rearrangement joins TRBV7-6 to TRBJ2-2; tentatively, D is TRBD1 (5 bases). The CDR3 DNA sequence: TGTGCCAGCAGCCCCGGGTTTATAGGGGCCGGGGAGCTGTTTTTT. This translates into CASSPGFIGAGELFF. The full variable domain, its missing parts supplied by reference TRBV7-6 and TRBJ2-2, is GAGVSQSPRYKVTKRGQDVALRCDPISGHVSLYWYRQALGQGPEFLTYFNYEAQQDKSGLPNDRFSAERPEGSISTLTIQRTEQRDSAMYRCASSPGFIGAGELFFGEGSRLTVL.